This is a list of T cell receptor beta chains from one sample in a study of T cell responses to AZD1222 COVID-19 vaccine. TCRdb's table, derived via immunoSEQ multiplex PCR, lists solely in-frame clones and lacks some. Found here are 50,000 to 65,000 clones, roughly 90% of them singletons; the top ten hold roughly 5%. Here the sequenced sample was peripheral blood, taken on day 0 of AZD1222 vaccination. The receptors were gathered from an adult in good health. The CDR3 runs from the conserved cysteine through the conserved F or W. D genes are given only for firm matches. Rows may omit the clone size; those that give it use once, few, many or a size class.

D: TRBD1
V: TRBV2
size: NA
CDR3: CASEGQGNEKLFF

D: NA
V: TRBV7-2
size: once
CDR3: CASSLDGDNEQFF

D: NA
V: TRBV29-1
size: NA
CDR3: CSVGWQNFYGYTF

D: NA
V: TRBV25-1
size: once
CDR3: CASSDYRAGNSPLHF

D: NA
V: TRBV9
size: once
CDR3: CASSVGAQQVFETQYF

D: NA
V: TRBV4-1
size: NA
CDR3: CASSPSGWGNGLAGYTF

D: NA
V: TRBV2
size: NA
CDR3: CASSPQGGNQPQHF

D: NA
V: TRBV7-2
size: NA
CDR3: CASSYDLDRHSNQPQHF

D: NA
V: TRBV30
size: NA
CDR3: CAWSTGTGNTIYF

D: NA
V: TRBV10-2
size: NA
CDR3: CASKPRSNYGYTF

D: NA
V: TRBV6-5
size: NA
CDR3: CASRGPSLDEQYF

D: NA
V: TRBV11-1
size: NA
CDR3: CASSLDGSGNTIYF

D: TRBD2
V: TRBV7-2
size: NA
CDR3: CASSLASGGAPSQYF

D: NA
V: TRBV7-2
size: once
CDR3: CASSQVGGGNQPQHF

D: NA
V: TRBV7-9
size: NA
CDR3: CASSPGSPGIPNEKLFF

D: NA
V: TRBV7-2
size: NA
CDR3: CASSLAAWQINQPQHF

D: NA
V: TRBV5-1
size: NA
CDR3: CASSLGGYEQYF

D: TRBD1
V: TRBV18
size: NA
CDR3: CASSLDRANTEAFF

D: NA
V: TRBV19
size: NA
CDR3: CASSSLRQGQTQETQYF

D: NA
V: TRBV7-3
size: once
CDR3: CASSPEANYGYTF

D: NA
V: TRBV5-8
size: NA
CDR3: CASSLWGANQPQHF

D: NA
V: TRBV7-3
size: once
CDR3: CASSLGPSAQTQYF

D: NA
V: TRBV18
size: NA
CDR3: CASSPTPSAVDEKLFF

D: TRBD1
V: TRBV19
size: NA
CDR3: CASSSTGGFSQPQHF

D: NA
V: TRBV5-1
size: NA
CDR3: CASSGGHSTANYGYTF

D: NA
V: TRBV13
size: NA
CDR3: CASSAGTGTPAFF

D: TRBD1
V: TRBV19
size: NA
CDR3: CASSGRQGFEAFF

D: NA
V: TRBV19
size: NA
CDR3: CASSIQDTQYF

D: NA
V: TRBV4-2
size: NA
CDR3: CASSQGGGLYYEQYF

D: NA
V: TRBV19
size: NA
CDR3: CASSIGRVNQPQHF

D: TRBD1
V: TRBV30
size: NA
CDR3: CAWSPAGQGFEKLFF

D: NA
V: TRBV28
size: few
CDR3: CASRDSSTDTQYF

D: NA
V: TRBV18
size: NA
CDR3: CASSPLDTDTQYF

D: NA
V: TRBV2
size: NA
CDR3: CASMGGHGFYEQYF

D: NA
V: TRBV7-9
size: NA
CDR3: CASSPMGETQYF

D: NA
V: TRBV19
size: NA
CDR3: CASSAAEAPSTDTQYF

D: NA
V: TRBV4-2
size: NA
CDR3: CASSQDSGASGELFF

D: NA
V: TRBV7-6
size: NA
CDR3: CASSGSTDTQYF

D: NA
V: TRBV4-1
size: NA
CDR3: CASSLGADFNTEAFF

D: NA
V: TRBV7-9
size: NA
CDR3: CASSTRQATNEKLFF

D: TRBD1
V: TRBV19
size: NA
CDR3: CASSRWGTGSYEQYF

D: NA
V: TRBV2
size: NA
CDR3: CASSLQVYEQYF

D: NA
V: TRBV5-4
size: NA
CDR3: CASSLDRKNIQYF

D: NA
V: TRBV6-5
size: NA
CDR3: CASKGGTEAFF

D: NA
V: TRBV19
size: NA
CDR3: CASSFWETTNEKLFF

D: NA
V: TRBV2
size: once
CDR3: CASSADRNTEAFF

D: NA
V: TRBV5-1
size: few
CDR3: CASSLGGVGQPQHF

D: NA
V: TRBV5-1
size: NA
CDR3: CASSLQVVETQYF

D: NA
V: TRBV6-5
size: NA
CDR3: CASSSGPYNSPLHF

D: NA
V: TRBV13
size: once
CDR3: CASSSPTEHGNTIYF

D: NA
V: TRBV9
size: NA
CDR3: CASSATGSVNEKLFF

D: NA
V: TRBV4-2
size: NA
CDR3: CASSQGAIYGYTF

D: NA
V: TRBV2
size: few
CDR3: CASSTPSYGYTF

D: TRBD1
V: TRBV5-1
size: NA
CDR3: CASSLGNFGAGGINEQFF

D: TRBD1
V: TRBV7-9
size: NA
CDR3: CASREQGTGNTIYF

D: TRBD1
V: TRBV6-5
size: NA
CDR3: CASKGAGETQYF

D: NA
V: TRBV5-1
size: NA
CDR3: CASTMTENTEAFF